These 27 T cell receptor beta chains originate from one sample sequenced in a study of blood T cell repertoires in COVID-19. Clones were read by immunoSEQ multiplex PCR, and TCRdb kept only the in-frame ones, dropping some. The table records 250,000 to 350,000 clones, approximately 85% of them present only once. Input material: peripheral blood. The source of these receptors is a human donor with COVID-19, enrolled during active disease. The donor label of this sample is uncertain.

A few counts support this clone. The chain recombines TRBV12-3 or TRBV12-4 with TRBJ2-1, with 8 positions matching TRBD1. This CDR3 is 12 amino acids long. V was clipped by 0 bases and J by 15 bases; unmatched bases: 4. Here the CDR3 reads CASSLAPGGLFF. For the CDR3, the DNA is TGTGCCAGCAGTTTAGCCCCAGGGGGCCTGTTCTTC.

This rearrangement joins TRBV5-4 to TRBJ1-4; a weak D match, TRBD1 (5 bases). V was shortened by 2 bases and J by 8 bases, with 13 bases between the two germline ends. Germline values: CDR1 SGHNT, CDR2 YYREEE (reference sequence). The CDR3 consists of 14 residues. Here the CDR3 DNA reads TGTGCCAGCAGCTTCACGGGGGTGAGGGAAAAACTGTTTTTT. It codes for CASSFTGVREKLFF.

The chain has TRBV5-5 and TRBJ1-4; weak D call: TRBD1 (6 bases). This CDR3 contains 16 residues. With 4 bases removed from V and 3 bases from J, the gap between germline ends came to 16 bases. The germline V gene has CDR1 SGHKS and CDR2 YYEKEE (reference sequence). The CDR3 spells CASSRQEAQPNEKLFF. In DNA, the CDR3 is TGTGCCAGCAGCCGACAGGAAGCACAGCCTAATGAAAAACTGTTTTTT.

V and J are TRBV27 and TRBJ1-6; 9 nucleotides line up with TRBD1. Germline CDR1 is MNHEY and CDR2 is SMNVEV (reference sequence). V shed 6 bases, J shed 7 bases, and the junction held 10 bases outside the gene matches. CDR3 length: 16 amino acids. CDR3 sequence reads: CASRPRTGAFNSPLHF. The CDR3 DNA sequence: TGTGCCAGCAGGCCGAGGACAGGGGCTTTCAATTCACCCCTCCACTTT.

This clone was counted a single time. The rearrangement links TRBV2 to TRBJ2-5; D not resolved. The V and J ends lost 6 bases and 5 bases respectively, with 4 bases between them. The CDR3 totals 10 residues. Germline values: CDR1 SNHLY, CDR2 FYNNEI. In nucleotides, the CDR3 is TGTGCCAGCAGCCAGGAGACCCAGTACTTC. Translated: CASSQETQYF.

CDR3: CASSPSSGGGSNQPQHF. The CDR3 DNA follows: TGTGCCAGTTCTCCCTCCTCCGGGGGAGGGAGCAATCAGCCCCAGCATTTT. V is TRBV19 and J is TRBJ1-5, with TRBD1 as a possible D gene (5 bases). V lost 8 bases to trimming and J lost 1 base, with 21 bases between them. Germline V gives CDR1 LNHDA, CDR2 SQIVND (reference sequence). This CDR3 spans 17 amino acids.

The chain uses TRBV28 and TRBJ1-5; 7 nucleotides agree with TRBD1. The V gene's germline CDR1 is MDHEN and CDR2 SYDVKM. Trimming at V came to 2 bases and at J to 2 bases, leaving 6 bases not matched to a gene. CDR3 length equals 16 residues. The CDR3 bases are TGTGCCAGCAGTTTAGCAGAGGGGGCGGGCAATCAGCCCCAGCATTTT. This codes for CASSLAEGAGNQPQHF.

The V call is TRBV29-1, the J call TRBJ2-1; unclear D gene. The V end was cut by 2 bases, the J end by 2 bases, with 10 bases between. Germline CDR1 reads SQVTM; CDR2 reads ANQGSEA. This CDR3 is built from 14 residues. The CDR3: CSVELRTAYNEQFF. CDR3 nucleotides: TGCAGCGTTGAATTAAGAACAGCCTACAATGAGCAGTTCTTC.

The chain carries TRBV6-5 and TRBJ2-7; 8 bases align to TRBD1. V shed 6 bases and J 3 bases; nucleotides not matched to a gene: 10. This CDR3 is 15 amino acids long. Germline CDR1 is MNHEY and CDR2 is SVGAGI. DNA of the CDR3: TGTGCCAGCAGCCCCCAGCAGGGGGCTTTCTACGAGCAGTACTTC. This translates into CASSPQQGAFYEQYF.

The CDR3 reads CASSPQGSVGELFF. As DNA, the CDR3 is TGTGCCAGCAGTCCTCAGGGGAGTGTCGGGGAGCTGTTTTTT. The chain is built from TRBV6-4 and TRBJ2-2; TRBD1 might be the D (6 bases). CDR1 is MRHNA and CDR2 is SNTAGT in the germline V gene. The CDR3 is made up of 14 amino acids. The V and J ends lost 5 bases and 7 bases respectively, with 14 bases between them.

V gene TRBV21-1 combines with J gene TRBJ1-1; the listed D gene, TRBD1, was not tested against the DNA. TRBV21-1 is a recognized pseudogene. CDR3 length: 15 amino acids. The CDR3 protein is CASSNRGSLNTEAFF. Here the CDR3 DNA reads TGTGCCAGCAGCAACAGGGGGAGTCTGAACACTGAAGCTTTCTTT.

The chain couples TRBV28 to TRBJ1-2; the match to TRBD1 covers 7 bases. CDR1 and CDR2 (germline): MDHEN, SYDVKM. The CDR3 contains 16 residues. Losses at the gene ends were 4 bases for V and 0 bases for J; bases not matched to a gene: 8. CDR3 loop: CASSSADRLANYGYTF. CDR3 sequence (DNA): TGTGCCAGCAGTTCGGCGGACAGGTTAGCTAACTATGGCTACACCTTC.

DNA of the CDR3: TGTGCCAGCTGGACAGGGCTTACTGAAGCTTTCTTT. It translates to CASWTGLTEAFF. The rearrangement joins TRBV27 to TRBJ1-1, with 8 bases lining up with TRBD1. The germline V gene has CDR1 MNHEY and CDR2 SMNVEV (reference sequence). The V and J ends lost 8 bases and 5 bases, in that order; junction bases with no gene match: 4. This CDR3 is 12 amino acids long.

The gene calls are TRBV19 and TRBJ2-1; possibly TRBD2 for D (6 bases). Trimming cost V 7 bases and J 0 bases, with 10 bases left between them. From germline, CDR1 is LNHDA and CDR2 SQIVND (reference sequence). There are 14 residues in the CDR3. CDR3 amino acids: CASKASDSYNEQFF. The CDR3 DNA follows: TGTGCCAGTAAGGCTAGCGACTCCTACAATGAGCAGTTCTTC.

The chain has TRBV30 and TRBJ2-2, with a possible D match to TRBD1 (5 bases). Looked up from germline, CDR1 is GTSNPN and CDR2 is SVGIG (reference sequence). The CDR3 is 14 residues long. V lost 7 bases and J 5 bases, leaving 17 bases between the germline ends. This CDR3 reads CASNVKGITGELFF. DNA of the CDR3: TGTGCCTCCAATGTGAAGGGGATTACCGGGGAGCTGTTTTTT. The variable domain in full, with the rest retrieved from reference TRBV30 and TRBJ2-2, is SQTIHQWPATLVQPVGSPLSLECTVEGTSNPNLYWYRQAAGRGLQLLFYSVGIGQISSEVPQNLSASRPQDRQFILSSKKLLLSDSGFYLCASNVKGITGELFFGEGSRLTVL.

The chain employs TRBV29-1 and TRBJ1-1, with TRBD1 matching over 9 bases. Germline V CDR1 and CDR2: SQVTM, ANQGSEA. The ends lost 4 bases at V and 5 bases at J; junction bases unmatched: 5. The CDR3 totals 13 residues. CDR3 sequence reads: CSVGGGQGTEAFF. Written as DNA, the CDR3 is TGCAGCGTTGGGGGGGGACAGGGTACTGAAGCTTTCTTT.

This clone has only a few counts. The chain joins TRBV9 to TRBJ2-2; TRBD2 is a possible D gene (6 bases). The CDR3 spans 15 residues. V was cut by 0 bases and J by 6 bases, with 12 bases left in between. The germline V gene encodes CDR1 SGDLS and CDR2 YYNGEE. In DNA form, the CDR3 reads TGTGCCAGCAGCGTAGGGACGAGGAGGGCCGGGGAGCTGTTTTTT. As protein: CASSVGTRRAGELFF.

This clone turned up a few times. This chain's CDR3 is CASSFTSGAQETQYF. The CDR3 nucleotides are TGCGCCAGCAGCTTCACTAGCGGGGCCCAAGAGACCCAGTACTTC. This chain connects TRBV5-1 to TRBJ2-5; 10 bases match TRBD2. The length of the CDR3 is 15 residues. Germline assignment: CDR1 SGHRS and CDR2 YFSETQ. The V segment lost 2 bases and the J segment 1 base; nucleotides outside the gene matches: 2. The full variable domain, completed using reference TRBV5-1 and TRBJ2-5, is KAGVTQTPRYLIKTRGQQVTLSCSPISGHRSVSWYQQTPGQGLQFLFEYFSETQRNKGNFPGRFSGRQFSNSRSEMNVSTLELGDSALYLCASSFTSGAQETQYFGPGTRLLVL.

The chain couples TRBV9 to TRBJ2-5; 7 bases map to TRBD2. This CDR3 comprises 17 residues. V was pared by 0 bases and J by 2 bases, with 10 bases of the junction left unmatched. Germline V gene lookup returns CDR1 SGDLS and CDR2 YYNGEE. CDR3 sequence (DNA): TGTGCCAGCAGCGTAGCCCCAAATGGCGGGGGTCAAGAGACCCAGTACTTC. Residues: CASSVAPNGGGQETQYF.

The chain employs TRBV19 and TRBJ2-1, with TRBD2 as a possible D gene (6 bases). The V gene's germline CDR1 is LNHDA and CDR2 SQIVND (reference sequence). V lost 3 bases, J lost 5 bases, and 11 bases lay in between. The CDR3 spans 14 residues. This CDR3 is CASSIRGLDNEQFF. CDR3 sequence (DNA): TGTGCCAGTAGTATTAGGGGACTCGACAATGAGCAGTTCTTC.

This rearrangement joins TRBV24-1 to TRBJ2-1; TRBD2 agrees at 8 bases. Looked up from germline, CDR1 is KGHDR and CDR2 is SFDVKD. V lost 7 bases to trimming and J lost 8 bases; unmatched junction nucleotides: 12. This CDR3 spans 15 amino acids. The chain's CDR3 is CATSAGLAGQDEQFF. As DNA, the CDR3 is TGTGCCACCAGCGCCGGGCTAGCGGGCCAAGATGAGCAGTTCTTC.

The genes are TRBV28 and TRBJ1-6, with D tentatively TRBD1 (6 bases). Germline assignment: CDR1 MDHEN and CDR2 SYDVKM. This CDR3 is 14 amino acids long. V was shortened by 5 bases and J by 5 bases, with 10 bases between the two germline ends. The CDR3: CASSIGQNNSPLHF. In DNA, the CDR3 is TGTGCCAGCAGTATCGGACAGAATAATTCACCCCTCCACTTT.

J is TRBJ1-2 and V is TRBV5-6, with 9 bases matching TRBD1. V shed 4 bases and J 6 bases; nucleotides not matched to a gene: 4. The CDR3 contains 13 residues. The germline V gene encodes CDR1 SGHDT and CDR2 YYEEEE. Here the CDR3 reads CASSPGTGNGYTF. For the CDR3, the DNA is TGTGCCAGCAGCCCCGGGACAGGGAATGGCTACACCTTC.

This chain connects TRBV7-9 to TRBJ2-1; D is unresolved. Trimming stripped 3 bases from V and 6 bases from J, with 9 bases between. Germline V gives CDR1 SEHNR, CDR2 FQNEAQ (reference sequence). The CDR3 sequence is 13 residues long. The CDR3: CASSFRSSNEQFF. The CDR3 nucleotides are TGTGCCAGCAGCTTTCGGAGCAGCAATGAGCAGTTCTTC. Filled out from reference TRBV7-9 and TRBJ2-1, the complete variable domain reads DTGVSQNPRHKITKRGQNVTFRCDPISEHNRLYWYRQTLGQGPEFLTYFQNEAQLEKSRLLSDRFSAERPKGSFSTLEIQRTEQGDSAMYLCASSFRSSNEQFFGPGTRLTVL.

V gene TRBV7-2 combines with J gene TRBJ1-1, with TRBD1 as a possible D gene (6 bases). Germline-derived CDR1 and CDR2 are SGHTA and FQGNSA. Trimming pared 2 bases from V and 3 bases from J, leaving 19 bases between. CDR3 size: 17 residues. CDR3 coding DNA: TGTGCCAGCAGCTTACGCCCTGGGGGCGGGGGTGACACTGAAGCTTTCTTT. It translates to CASSLRPGGGGDTEAFF.

The gene calls are TRBV5-1 and TRBJ2-5; tentative D call: TRBD1 (6 bases). CDR3 length equals 14 residues. V was pared by 0 bases and J by 3 bases, with 9 bases between. Per germline, CDR1 SGHRS and CDR2 YFSETQ. CDR3 region: CASSLVGAEETQYF. CDR3 nucleotides: TGCGCCAGCAGCTTGGTGGGGGCTGAAGAGACCCAGTACTTC.

This clone was seen more than once but under ten times. The chain is built from TRBV11-3 and TRBJ2-1, with 7 nucleotides matching TRBD2. Germline V gene sequence: CDR1 SGHNT, CDR2 YENEEA. V shed 3 bases, J shed 4 bases, and the junction held 3 bases outside the gene matches. The CDR3 contains 14 residues. CDR3 sequence: CASSLGGGYNEQFF. CDR3 coding DNA: TGTGCCAGCAGCTTGGGGGGAGGGTACAATGAGCAGTTCTTC.